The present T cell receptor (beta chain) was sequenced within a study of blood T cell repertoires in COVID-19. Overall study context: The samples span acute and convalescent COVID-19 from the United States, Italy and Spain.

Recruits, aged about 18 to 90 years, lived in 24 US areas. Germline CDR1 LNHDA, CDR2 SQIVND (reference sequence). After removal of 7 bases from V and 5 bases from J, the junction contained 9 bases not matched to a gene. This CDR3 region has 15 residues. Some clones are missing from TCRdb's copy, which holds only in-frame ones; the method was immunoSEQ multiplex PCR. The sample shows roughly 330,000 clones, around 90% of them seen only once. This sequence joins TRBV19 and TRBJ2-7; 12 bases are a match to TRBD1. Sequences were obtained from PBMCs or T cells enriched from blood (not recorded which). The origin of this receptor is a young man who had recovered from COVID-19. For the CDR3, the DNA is TGTGCCAGTACCCTGCGGGACAGGGGGCAGAACGAGCAGTACTTC. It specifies CASTLRDRGQNEQYF.